This T cell receptor beta chain was captured by sequencing in a study of vaccination effects on CD4 cells after COVID-19. Study-wide context: Of the BNT162b2 and mRNA-1273 vaccines, participants received two doses of one or the other. The researchers cultured some 2.1 million PBMC per well with about 10 IU/ml IL-2 and 8 to 10 ug/ml peptides.

Worth noting for this clone: What it recognizes is unknown.

A roughly ten-day culture period preceded the isolation of CD4+ T cells. No vaccinee had earlier SARS-CoV-2 infection, and nucleocapsid antibodies were negative. The CDR3 is 12 residues long. The V end lost 2 bases, the J end lost 2 bases, and 2 bases lay between the germline ends. Looked up from germline, CDR1 is MNHEY and CDR2 is SVGEGT. Method: immunoSEQ multiplex PCR; TCRdb's copy keeps in-frame clones and lacks some. The table lists 40,000 or so clones, approximately 72% of them singletons. The sequence came from a human donor who received a COVID-19 vaccine. This chain uses TRBV6-2 or TRBV6-3 with TRBJ2-3; D is undetermined. Material: CD4+ T cells from PBMCs cultured without peptide, obtained before COVID-19 vaccination. Written as DNA, the CDR3 is TGTGCCAGCAGTTACCCCACAGATACGCAGTATTTT. Amino acid sequence: CASSYPTDTQYF.